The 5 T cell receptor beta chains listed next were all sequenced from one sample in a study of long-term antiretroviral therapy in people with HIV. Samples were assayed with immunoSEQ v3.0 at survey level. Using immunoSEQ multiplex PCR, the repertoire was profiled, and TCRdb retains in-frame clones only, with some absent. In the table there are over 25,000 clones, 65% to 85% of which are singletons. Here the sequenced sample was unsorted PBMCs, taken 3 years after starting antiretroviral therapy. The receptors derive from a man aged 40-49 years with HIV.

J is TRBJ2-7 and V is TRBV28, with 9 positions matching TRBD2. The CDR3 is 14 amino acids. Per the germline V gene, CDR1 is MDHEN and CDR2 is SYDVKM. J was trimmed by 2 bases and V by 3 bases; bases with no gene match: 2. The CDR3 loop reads CASSLAGGPYEQYF. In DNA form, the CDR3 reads TGTGCCAGCAGTTTGGCGGGAGGGCCCTACGAGCAGTACTTC.

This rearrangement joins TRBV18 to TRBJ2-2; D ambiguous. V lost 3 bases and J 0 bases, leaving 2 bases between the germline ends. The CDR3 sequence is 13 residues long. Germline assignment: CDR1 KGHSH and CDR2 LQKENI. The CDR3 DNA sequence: TGTGCCAGCTCACCCCCGAACACCGGGGAGCTGTTTTTT. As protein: CASSPPNTGELFF.

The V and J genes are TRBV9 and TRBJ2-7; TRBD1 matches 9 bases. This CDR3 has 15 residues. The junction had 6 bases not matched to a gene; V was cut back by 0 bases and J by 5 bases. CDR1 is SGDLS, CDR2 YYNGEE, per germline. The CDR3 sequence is CASSVVGTGSDEQYF. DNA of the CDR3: TGTGCCAGCAGCGTAGTAGGGACAGGGTCGGACGAGCAGTACTTC.

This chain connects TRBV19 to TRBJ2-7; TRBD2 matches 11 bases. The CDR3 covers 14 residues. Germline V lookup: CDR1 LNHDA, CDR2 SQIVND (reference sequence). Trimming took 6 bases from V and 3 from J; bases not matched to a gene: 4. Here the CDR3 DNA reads TGTGCCAGTAGAAGGACTAGCGGGTTCTACGAGCAGTACTTC. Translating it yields CASRRTSGFYEQYF.

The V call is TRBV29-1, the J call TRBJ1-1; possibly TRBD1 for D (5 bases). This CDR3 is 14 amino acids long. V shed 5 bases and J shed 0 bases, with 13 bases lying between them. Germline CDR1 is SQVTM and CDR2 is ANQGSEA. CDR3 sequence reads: CSVPRGDLNTEAFF. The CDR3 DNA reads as TGCAGCGTTCCCAGAGGGGATTTGAACACTGAAGCTTTCTTT.